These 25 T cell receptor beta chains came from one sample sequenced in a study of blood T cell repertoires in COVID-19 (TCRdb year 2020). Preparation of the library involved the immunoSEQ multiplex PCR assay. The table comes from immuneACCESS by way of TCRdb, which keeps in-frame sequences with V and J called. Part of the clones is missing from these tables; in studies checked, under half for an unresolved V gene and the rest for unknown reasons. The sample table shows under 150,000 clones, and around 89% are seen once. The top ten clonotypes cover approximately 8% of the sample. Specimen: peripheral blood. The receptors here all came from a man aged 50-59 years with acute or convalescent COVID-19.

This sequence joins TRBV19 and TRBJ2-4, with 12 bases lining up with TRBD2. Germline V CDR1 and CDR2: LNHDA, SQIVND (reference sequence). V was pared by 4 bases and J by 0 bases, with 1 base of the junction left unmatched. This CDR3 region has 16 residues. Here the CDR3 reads CASSTGLAGAKNIQYF. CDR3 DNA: TGTGCCAGTAGTACGGGACTAGCGGGAGCCAAAAACATTCAGTACTTC.

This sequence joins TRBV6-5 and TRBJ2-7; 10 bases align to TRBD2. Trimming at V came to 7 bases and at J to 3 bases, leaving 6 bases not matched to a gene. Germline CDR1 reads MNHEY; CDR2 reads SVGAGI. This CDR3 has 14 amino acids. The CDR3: CASTETSGFYEQYF. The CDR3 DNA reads TGTGCCAGCACCGAGACTAGCGGGTTCTACGAGCAGTACTTC.

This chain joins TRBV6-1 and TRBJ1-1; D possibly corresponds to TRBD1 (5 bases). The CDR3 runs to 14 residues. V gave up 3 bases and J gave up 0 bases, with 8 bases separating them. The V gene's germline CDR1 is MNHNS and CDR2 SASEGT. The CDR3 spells CASSEGTVNTEAFF. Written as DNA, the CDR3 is TGTGCCAGCAGTGAGGGGACTGTGAACACTGAAGCTTTCTTT.

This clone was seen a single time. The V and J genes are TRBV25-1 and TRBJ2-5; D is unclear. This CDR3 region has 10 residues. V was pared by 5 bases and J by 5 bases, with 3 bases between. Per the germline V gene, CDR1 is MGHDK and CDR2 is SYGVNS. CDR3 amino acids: CASSRETQYF. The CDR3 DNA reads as TGTGCCAGCAGTCGGGAGACCCAGTACTTC. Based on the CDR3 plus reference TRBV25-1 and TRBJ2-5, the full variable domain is EADIYQTPRYLVIGTGKKITLECSQTMGHDKMYWYQQDPGMELHLIHYSYGVNSTEKGDLSSESTVSRIRTEHFPLTLESARPSHTSQYLCASSRETQYFGPGTRLLVL.

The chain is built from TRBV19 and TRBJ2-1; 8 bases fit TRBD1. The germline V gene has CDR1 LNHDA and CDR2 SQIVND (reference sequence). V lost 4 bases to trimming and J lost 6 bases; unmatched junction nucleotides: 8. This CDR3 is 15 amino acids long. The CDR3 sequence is CASSTSGGAFNEQFF. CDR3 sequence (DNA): TGTGCCAGTAGTACATCAGGGGGCGCTTTCAATGAGCAGTTCTTC.

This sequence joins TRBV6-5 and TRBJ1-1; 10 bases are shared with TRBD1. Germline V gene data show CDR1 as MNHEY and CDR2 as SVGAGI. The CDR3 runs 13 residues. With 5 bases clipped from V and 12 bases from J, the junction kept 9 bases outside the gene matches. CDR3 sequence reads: CASSRGQGFVTFF. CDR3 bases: TGTGCCAGCAGTAGGGGACAGGGGTTTGTGACTTTCTTT.

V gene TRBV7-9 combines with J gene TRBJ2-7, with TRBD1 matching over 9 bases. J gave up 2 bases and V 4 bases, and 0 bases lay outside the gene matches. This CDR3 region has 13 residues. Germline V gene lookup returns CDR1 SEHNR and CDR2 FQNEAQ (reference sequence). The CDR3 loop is CASSYRGPYEQYF. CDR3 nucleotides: TGTGCCAGCAGCTACAGGGGGCCCTACGAGCAGTACTTC.

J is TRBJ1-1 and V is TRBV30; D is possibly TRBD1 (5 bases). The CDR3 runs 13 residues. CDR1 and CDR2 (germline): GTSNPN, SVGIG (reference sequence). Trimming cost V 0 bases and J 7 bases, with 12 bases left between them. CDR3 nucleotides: TGTGCCTGGAGTGTACGGGGGGGAAGTGAAGCTTTCTTT. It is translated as CAWSVRGGSEAFF. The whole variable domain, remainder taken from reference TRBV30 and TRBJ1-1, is SQTIHQWPATLVQPVGSPLSLECTVEGTSNPNLYWYRQAAGRGLQLLFYSVGIGQISSEVPQNLSASRPQDRQFILSSKKLLLSDSGFYLCAWSVRGGSEAFFGQGTRLTVV.

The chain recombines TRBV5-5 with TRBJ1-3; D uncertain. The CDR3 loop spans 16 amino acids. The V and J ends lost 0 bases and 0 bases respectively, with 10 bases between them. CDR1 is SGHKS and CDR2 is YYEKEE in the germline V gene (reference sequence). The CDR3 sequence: CASSLENTLSGNTIYF. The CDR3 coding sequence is TGTGCCAGCAGCTTGGAAAACACCCTCTCTGGAAACACCATATATTTT.

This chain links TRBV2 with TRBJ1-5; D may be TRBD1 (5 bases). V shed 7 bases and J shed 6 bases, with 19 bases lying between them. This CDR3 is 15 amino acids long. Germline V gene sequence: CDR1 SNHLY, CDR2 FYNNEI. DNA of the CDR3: TGTGCCAGCACTTCCCAGTCGGGGGGTGGTCAGCCCCAGCATTTT. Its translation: CASTSQSGGGQPQHF. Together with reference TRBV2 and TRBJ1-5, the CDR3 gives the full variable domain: EPEVTQTPSHQVTQMGQEVILRCVPISNHLYFYWYRQILGQKVEFLVSFYNNEISEKSEIFDDQFSVERPDGSNFTLKIRSTKLEDSAMYFCASTSQSGGGQPQHFGDGTRLSIL.

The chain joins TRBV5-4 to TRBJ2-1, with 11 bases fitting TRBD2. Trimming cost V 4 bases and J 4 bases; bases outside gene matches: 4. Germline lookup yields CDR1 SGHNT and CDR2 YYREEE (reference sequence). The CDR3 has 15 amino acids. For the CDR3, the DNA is TGTGCCAGCAGCCAGACTAGCGGGGTTTACAATGAGCAGTTCTTC. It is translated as CASSQTSGVYNEQFF.

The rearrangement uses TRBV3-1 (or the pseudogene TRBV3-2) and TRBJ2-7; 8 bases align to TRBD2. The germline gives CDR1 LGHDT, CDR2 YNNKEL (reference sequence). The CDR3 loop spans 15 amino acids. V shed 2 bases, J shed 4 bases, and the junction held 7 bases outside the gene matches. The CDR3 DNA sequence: TGTGCCAGCAGCCAATATCCTAGCGGGCCGTACGAGCAGTACTTC. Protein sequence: CASSQYPSGPYEQYF.

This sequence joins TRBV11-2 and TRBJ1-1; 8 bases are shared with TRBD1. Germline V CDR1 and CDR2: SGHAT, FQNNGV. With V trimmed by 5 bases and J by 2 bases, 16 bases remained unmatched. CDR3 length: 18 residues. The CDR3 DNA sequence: TGTGCCAGCAGCGACCCAGGGGCGACAGGGGCGGCAAACACTGAAGCTTTCTTT. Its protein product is CASSDPGATGAANTEAFF.

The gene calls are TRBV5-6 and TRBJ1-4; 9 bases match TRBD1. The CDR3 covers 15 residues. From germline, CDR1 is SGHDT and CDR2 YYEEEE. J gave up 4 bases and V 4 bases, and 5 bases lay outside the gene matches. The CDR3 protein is CASSIPGQGNEKLFF. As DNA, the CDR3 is TGTGCCAGCAGCATACCGGGACAGGGTAATGAAAAACTGTTTTTT.

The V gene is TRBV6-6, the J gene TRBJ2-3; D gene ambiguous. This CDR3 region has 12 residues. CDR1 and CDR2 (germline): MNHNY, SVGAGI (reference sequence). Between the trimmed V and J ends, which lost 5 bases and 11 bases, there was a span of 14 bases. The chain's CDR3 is CASSPESVGQYF. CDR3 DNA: TGTGCCAGCAGTCCCGAGTCCGTCGGGCAGTATTTT.

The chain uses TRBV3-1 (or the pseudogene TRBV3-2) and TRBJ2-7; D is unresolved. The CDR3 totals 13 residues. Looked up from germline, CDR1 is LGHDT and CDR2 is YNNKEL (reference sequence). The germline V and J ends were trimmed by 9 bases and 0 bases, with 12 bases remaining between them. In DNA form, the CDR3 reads TGTGCCAGTTCCCCCCGGAGCTCCTACGAGCAGTACTTC. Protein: CASSPRSSYEQYF.

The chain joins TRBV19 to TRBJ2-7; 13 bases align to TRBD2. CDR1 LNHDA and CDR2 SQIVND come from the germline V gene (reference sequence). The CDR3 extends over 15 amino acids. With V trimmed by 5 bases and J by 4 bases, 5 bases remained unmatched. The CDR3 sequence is CASSLGTSGTYEQYF. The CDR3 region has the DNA TGTGCCAGTAGTCTGGGGACTAGCGGGACATACGAGCAGTACTTC.

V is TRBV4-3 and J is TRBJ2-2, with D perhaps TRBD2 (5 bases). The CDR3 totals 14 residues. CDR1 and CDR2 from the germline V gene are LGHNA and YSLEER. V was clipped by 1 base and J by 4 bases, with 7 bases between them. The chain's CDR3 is CASSQALATGELFF. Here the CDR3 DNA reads TGCGCCAGCAGCCAAGCCCTAGCCACCGGGGAGCTGTTTTTT.

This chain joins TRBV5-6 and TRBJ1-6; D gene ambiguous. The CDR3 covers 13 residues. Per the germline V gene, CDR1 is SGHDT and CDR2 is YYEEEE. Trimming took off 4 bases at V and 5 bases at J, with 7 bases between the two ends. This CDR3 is CASSTGNNSPLHF. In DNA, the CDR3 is TGTGCCAGCAGCACGGGAAATAATTCACCCCTCCACTTT. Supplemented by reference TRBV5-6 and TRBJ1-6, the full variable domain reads DAGVTQSPTHLIKTRGQQVTLRCSPKSGHDTVSWYQQALGQGPQFIFQYYEEEERQRGNFPDRFSGHQFPNYSSELNVNALLLGDSALYLCASSTGNNSPLHFGNGTRLTVT.

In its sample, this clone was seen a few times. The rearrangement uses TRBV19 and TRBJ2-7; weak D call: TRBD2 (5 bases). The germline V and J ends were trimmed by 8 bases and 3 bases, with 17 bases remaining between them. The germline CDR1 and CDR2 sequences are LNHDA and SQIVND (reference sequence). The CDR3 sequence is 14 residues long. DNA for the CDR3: TGTGCCAGTGCCTGGAGGACGGGGAACTACGAGCAGTACTTC. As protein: CASAWRTGNYEQYF.

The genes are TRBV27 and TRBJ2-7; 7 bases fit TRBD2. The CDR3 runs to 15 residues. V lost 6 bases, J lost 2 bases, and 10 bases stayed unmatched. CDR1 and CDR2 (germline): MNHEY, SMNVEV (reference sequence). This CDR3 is CASSDAGTKAYEQYF. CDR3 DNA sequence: TGTGCCAGCAGCGATGCCGGGACTAAAGCCTACGAGCAGTACTTC.

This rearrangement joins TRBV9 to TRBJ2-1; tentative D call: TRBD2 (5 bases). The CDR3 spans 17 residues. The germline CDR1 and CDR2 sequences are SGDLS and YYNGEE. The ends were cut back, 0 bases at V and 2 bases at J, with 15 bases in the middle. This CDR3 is CASSVVVGNPAYNEQFF. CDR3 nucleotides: TGTGCCAGCAGCGTAGTAGTCGGGAACCCTGCCTACAATGAGCAGTTCTTC.

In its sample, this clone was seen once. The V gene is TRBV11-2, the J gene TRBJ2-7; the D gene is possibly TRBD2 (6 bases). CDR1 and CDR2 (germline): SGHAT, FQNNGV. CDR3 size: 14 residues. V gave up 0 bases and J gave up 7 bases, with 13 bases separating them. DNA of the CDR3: TGTGCCAGCAGCTTAGATCCCGTGGAGGGTGAGCAGTACTTC. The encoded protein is CASSLDPVEGEQYF.

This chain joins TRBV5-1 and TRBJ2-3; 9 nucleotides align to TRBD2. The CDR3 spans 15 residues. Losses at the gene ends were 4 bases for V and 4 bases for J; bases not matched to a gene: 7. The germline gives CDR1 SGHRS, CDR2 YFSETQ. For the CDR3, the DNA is TGCGCCAGCAGCGGTGCGGGAGGGATGGCAGATACGCAGTATTTT. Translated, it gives CASSGAGGMADTQYF.

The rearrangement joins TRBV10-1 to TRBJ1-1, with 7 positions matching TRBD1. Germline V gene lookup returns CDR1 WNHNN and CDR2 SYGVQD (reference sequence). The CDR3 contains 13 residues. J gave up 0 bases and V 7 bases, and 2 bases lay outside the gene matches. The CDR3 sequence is CASKTGMNTEAFF. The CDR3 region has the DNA TGCGCCAGCAAGACAGGGATGAACACTGAAGCTTTCTTT.